This record covers a single TCR beta chain. Its target is unknown. This record belongs to a study of cytomegalovirus exposure and HLA in healthy donors. The germline V and J ends were trimmed by 0 bases and 2 bases, with 13 bases remaining between them. Germline values: CDR1 SGDLS, CDR2 YYNGEE. This CDR3 is 16 amino acids long. This PCR relied on a set of 60 Vbeta primers and 13 Jbeta primers. This table comes from immunoSEQ multiplex PCR, and its TCRdb copy is limited to in-frame clones, with some not included. The profile shows fewer than 250,000 clones, around 79% of them singletons. Study-wide findings and caveats: It was only CMV serostatus that was available as immune exposure information. The authors enumerated around 150 TCR beta chains as linked to cytomegalovirus.

This chain uses TRBV9 with TRBJ2-3, with D perhaps TRBD2 (7 bases). Sequencing used PBMCs. This TCR came from a male donor in good health and CMV-seronegative. CDR3 in amino acids: CASSVEGGGHTDTQYF. The CDR3 DNA reads as TGTGCCAGCAGCGTAGAAGGGGGAGGGCACACAGATACGCAGTATTTT.